This is a list of T cell receptor beta chains from one sample in a study of regulatory T cells in long-lasting Graves disease. Each CDR3 protein is one row after TCRdb ran MiXCR on the multiplex PCR reads. Of about 290,000 distinct CDR3 sequences listed, more than 20% are singletons. The source was peripheral blood mononuclear cells (PBMCs), collected when the disease was refractory, from a patient treated with antithyroid drugs. These TCRs come from a female donor with Graves disease. Each CDR3 is given with its conserved first and last residue. The D gene is left open where the match is weak. Clone size, where shown, is once, few, many, or a class for clones that have expanded.

V gene: TRBV6-5
clone size: many
D gene: -
J gene: TRBJ1-4
CDR3 DNA: TGTGCCAGCAGTTACTTGGGGTTGGGTGAAAAACTGTTTTTT
CDR3 protein: CASSYLGLGEKLFF

V gene: TRBV7-9
clone size: -
D gene: -
J gene: TRBJ2-5
CDR3 DNA: TGTGCCAGCAGCTTAAGTGGTTGGGATCTCCAAGAGACCCAGTACTTC
CDR3 protein: CASSLSGWDLQETQYF

V gene: TRBV4-2
clone size: -
D gene: -
J gene: TRBJ1-1
CDR3 DNA: TGTGCCAGCAGCCAAGATCTACCAGGGAAGAACACTGAAGCTTTCTTT
CDR3 protein: CASSQDLPGKNTEAFF

V gene: TRBV7-2
clone size: -
D gene: -
J gene: TRBJ1-6
CDR3 DNA: TGTGCCAGCAGCCGCCACGGGACCCAGAGCTCCTATAATTCACCCCTCCACTTT
CDR3 protein: CASSRHGTQSSYNSPLHF

V gene: TRBV10-3
clone size: -
D gene: -
J gene: TRBJ2-6
CDR3 DNA: TGTGCCATCAGTGACGGCGCAGCCATCTCTGGGGCCAACGTCCTGACTTTC
CDR3 protein: CAISDGAAISGANVLTF

V gene: TRBV12-3/TRBV12-4
clone size: -
D gene: TRBD1
J gene: TRBJ2-3
CDR3 DNA: TGTGCCACCCACCGGACAGGGGTGGATACGCAGTATTTT
CDR3 protein: CATHRTGVDTQYF

V gene: TRBV9
clone size: few
D gene: -
J gene: TRBJ2-2
CDR3 DNA: TGTGCCAGCAGCGTAGGGTCGGCACCGAACACCGGGGAGCTGTTTTTT
CDR3 protein: CASSVGSAPNTGELFF

V gene: TRBV28
clone size: -
D gene: TRBD1
J gene: TRBJ2-5
CDR3 DNA: TGTGCCAGCCAGAAGACAGGGGGGTGGAAGACCCAGTACTTC
CDR3 protein: CASQKTGGWKTQYF

V gene: TRBV18
clone size: many
D gene: TRBD1
J gene: TRBJ2-2
CDR3 DNA: TGTGCCAGCTCGCCTCGACAGGGGCGGGAGCTGTTTTTT
CDR3 protein: CASSPRQGRELFF

V gene: TRBV7-9
clone size: few
D gene: TRBD1
J gene: TRBJ2-4
CDR3 DNA: TGTGCCAGCAGCCCAGGGGGCTCATCCAAAAACATTCAGTACTTC
CDR3 protein: CASSPGGSSKNIQYF

V gene: TRBV6-5
clone size: many
D gene: -
J gene: TRBJ2-7
CDR3 DNA: TGTGCCAGCAGTTACCCTTTGCCGACGAGCTCCTACGAGCAGTACTTC
CDR3 protein: CASSYPLPTSSYEQYF

V gene: TRBV28
clone size: -
D gene: -
J gene: TRBJ2-7
CDR3 DNA: TGTGCCAGCAGCCCCCGGCCGGGACACTACGCCTACGAGCAGTACTTC
CDR3 protein: CASSPRPGHYAYEQYF

V gene: TRBV18
clone size: few
D gene: -
J gene: TRBJ2-5
CDR3 DNA: TGTGCCAGCTCAAACAGGGAGGTGGAGACCCAGTACTTC
CDR3 protein: CASSNREVETQYF

V gene: TRBV7-2
clone size: -
D gene: TRBD1
J gene: TRBJ1-5
CDR3 DNA: TGTGCCAGCAGCGGGGCAGGGGGACTGAGCAATCAGCCCCAGCATTTT
CDR3 protein: CASSGAGGLSNQPQHF

V gene: TRBV7-2
clone size: many
D gene: -
J gene: TRBJ1-1
CDR3 DNA: TGTGCCAGCAGCTTCAAGTCGGGGGACACTGAAGCTTTCTTT
CDR3 protein: CASSFKSGDTEAFF

V gene: TRBV7-8
clone size: -
D gene: TRBD2
J gene: TRBJ2-3
CDR3 DNA: TGTGCCAGCAGCTTATTGAGCGGGAGGGCCGAGGCAGATACGCAGTATTTT
CDR3 protein: CASSLLSGRAEADTQYF

V gene: TRBV18
clone size: -
D gene: -
J gene: TRBJ1-4
CDR3 DNA: TGTGCCAGCTCACTTTCCGGGACAAGGAGTAATGAAAAACTGTCTTTT
CDR3 protein: CASSLSGTRSNEKLSF

V gene: TRBV5-8
clone size: -
D gene: TRBD2
J gene: TRBJ2-2
CDR3 DNA: TGTGCCAGCAGCGCAGGAGCGGGAGACCCTGGAGGGGGCACCGGGGAGCTGTTTTTT
CDR3 protein: CASSAGAGDPGGGTGELFF

V gene: TRBV7-9
clone size: -
D gene: TRBD1
J gene: TRBJ2-4
CDR3 DNA: TGTGCCAGCAGCTTATCGACAGGGGGCATCATTCAGTACTTC
CDR3 protein: CASSLSTGGIIQYF

V gene: TRBV6-5
clone size: -
D gene: -
J gene: TRBJ1-2
CDR3 DNA: TGTGCCAGCAGTTCCATGGGTTATGGCTACACCTTC
CDR3 protein: CASSSMGYGYTF

V gene: TRBV7-8
clone size: few
D gene: TRBD2
J gene: TRBJ2-1
CDR3 DNA: TGTGCCAGCAGCTTAAGCGGGAGCATCTACAATGAGCAGTTCTTC
CDR3 protein: CASSLSGSIYNEQFF

V gene: TRBV6-1
clone size: -
D gene: -
J gene: TRBJ1-2
CDR3 DNA: TGTGCCAGCAGTGACCTGGACAGACCTTGGGATGGCTACACCTTC
CDR3 protein: CASSDLDRPWDGYTF

V gene: TRBV6-1
clone size: -
D gene: -
J gene: TRBJ2-2
CDR3 DNA: TGTGCCAGCAGTCTCGGGGACGGGGAGCTGTTTTTT
CDR3 protein: CASSLGDGELFF

V gene: TRBV28
clone size: many
D gene: -
J gene: TRBJ2-7
CDR3 DNA: TGTGCCAGCCGAACAAGCTCCTACGAGCAGTACTTC
CDR3 protein: CASRTSSYEQYF

V gene: TRBV12-3/TRBV12-4
clone size: many
D gene: -
J gene: TRBJ1-2
CDR3 DNA: TGTGCCAGCACCATAGGGGTATTGGGTGGCTACACCTTC
CDR3 protein: CASTIGVLGGYTF

V gene: TRBV20-1
clone size: few
D gene: -
J gene: TRBJ2-7
CDR3 DNA: TGCAGTGCTCCGGCTCTTTTTCGGGAAAGCTCCTACGAGCAGTACTTC
CDR3 protein: CSAPALFRESSYEQYF

V gene: TRBV11-2
clone size: many
D gene: -
J gene: TRBJ2-2
CDR3 DNA: TGTGCCAGCAGCCCCCAGTTCGGGGAGCTGTTTTTT
CDR3 protein: CASSPQFGELFF

V gene: TRBV6-1
clone size: few
D gene: TRBD1
J gene: TRBJ1-1
CDR3 DNA: TGTGCCAGCACCCGGGACAGGGTTCTGGTAGCTTTCTTT
CDR3 protein: CASTRDRVLVAFF

V gene: TRBV15
clone size: many
D gene: -
J gene: TRBJ2-7
CDR3 DNA: TGTGCCACCAGCAGCCCGGGGAGGTACGAGCAGTACTTC
CDR3 protein: CATSSPGRYEQYF

V gene: TRBV9
clone size: -
D gene: TRBD1
J gene: TRBJ1-2
CDR3 DNA: TGTGCCAGCAGTCCACTGGGACAGGTCATCACCTATGGCTACACCTTC
CDR3 protein: CASSPLGQVITYGYTF

V gene: TRBV28
clone size: many
D gene: TRBD1
J gene: TRBJ2-7
CDR3 DNA: TGTGCCACCGAAATCCGGGACAGACCATACGAGCAGTACTTC
CDR3 protein: CATEIRDRPYEQYF

V gene: TRBV28
clone size: few
D gene: -
J gene: TRBJ1-3
CDR3 DNA: TGTGCCAGCAGTTTTGTAACCTCTGGAAACACCATATATTTT
CDR3 protein: CASSFVTSGNTIYF

V gene: TRBV28
clone size: many
D gene: TRBD2
J gene: TRBJ2-7
CDR3 DNA: TGTGCCAGTTCTCTTCAAGCGGGAGGCATATACGAGCAGTACTTC
CDR3 protein: CASSLQAGGIYEQYF

V gene: TRBV5-6
clone size: few
D gene: -
J gene: TRBJ2-7
CDR3 DNA: TGTGCCAGCAGCTCAGACCAAAACTACGAGCAGTACTTC
CDR3 protein: CASSSDQNYEQYF

V gene: TRBV7-2
clone size: -
D gene: -
J gene: TRBJ1-5
CDR3 DNA: TGTGCCAGCAGCTTAGGTCGCATAAGAGGTCAGCCCCAGCATTTT
CDR3 protein: CASSLGRIRGQPQHF

V gene: TRBV20-1
clone size: -
D gene: -
J gene: TRBJ2-1
CDR3 DNA: TGCAGTGCTAGTTCTACTAGCAGTCCCTACAATGAGCAGTTCTTC
CDR3 protein: CSASSTSSPYNEQFF

V gene: TRBV5-1
clone size: -
D gene: -
J gene: TRBJ2-6
CDR3 DNA: TGCGCCAGCAGCGAGTTGATGGCTGGGGCCAACGTCCTGACTTTC
CDR3 protein: CASSELMAGANVLTF